These T cell receptor beta chains were read from a single sample in a study of cytomegalovirus exposure and HLA in healthy donors. TCRdb's table, derived via immunoSEQ multiplex PCR, lists solely in-frame clones and lacks some. The sample holds about 190,000 clones, more than 75% seen once. Sample: PBMCs. Every receptor here comes from a woman aged 18-29 years in good health and CMV-seronegative. Both conserved end residues are part of each CDR3. D genes are given only for firm matches. The listing skips clone size in some rows; elsewhere it reads once, few, many or a size class.

clone_size d_call j_call v_call cdr3_aa cdr3_nt
- TRBD1 TRBJ1-4 TRBV27 CASQSHGDRENEKLFF TGTGCCAGCCAATCTCACGGGGACAGGGAGAATGAAAAACTGTTTTTT
- TRBD2 TRBJ2-5 TRBV9 CASSSRGLGSQETQYF TGTGCCAGCAGCTCCCGCGGACTAGGTTCGCAAGAGACCCAGTACTTC
- - TRBJ2-3 TRBV19 CASSMRSGASDTQYF TGTGCCAGTAGTATGAGGTCTGGCGCCTCAGATACGCAGTATTTT
- - TRBJ2-7 TRBV21-1 CASSKVGLAGASPYEQYF TGTGCCAGCAGCAAAGTCGGACTAGCGGGAGCATCACCTTACGAGCAGTACTTC
- TRBD1 TRBJ1-1 TRBV10-2 CASTRGGRGQTEAFF TGCGCCAGCACCCGAGGAGGTAGGGGGCAGACTGAAGCTTTCTTT
once TRBD1 TRBJ2-3 TRBV18 CASSPPCQRQGSGDTQYF TGTGCCAGCTCACCACCCTGCCAACGACAGGGGAGTGGAGATACGCAGTATTTT
- TRBD2 TRBJ2-1 TRBV25-1 CASMGTSGGSSYNEQFF TGTGCCAGCATGGGGACTAGCGGGGGGAGCTCCTACAATGAGCAGTTCTTC
- - TRBJ2-5 TRBV9 CASSVGGSSRRGEETQYF TGTGCCAGCAGCGTAGGGGGTTCTTCGCGGCGCGGGGAAGAGACCCAGTACTTC
- - TRBJ1-3 TRBV30 CAWIKQGENTIYF TGTGCCTGGATAAAACAGGGAGAAAACACCATATATTTT
once - TRBJ1-1 TRBV10-1 CASSEVRSGHTEAFF TGCGCCAGCAGTGAGGTGCGAAGTGGTCACACTGAAGCTTTCTTT
few TRBD1 TRBJ2-1 TRBV5-5 CASSWDRGAREQFF TGTGCCAGCAGCTGGGACAGGGGGGCGCGGGAGCAGTTCTTC
- - TRBJ2-7 TRBV2 CASTPLKSTGLVLYEQYF TGTGCCAGCACCCCACTCAAATCGACAGGTCTCGTACTCTACGAGCAGTACTTC
- TRBD2 TRBJ2-7 TRBV5-4 CASSLVGLAASYEQYF TGTGCCAGCAGCTTGGTGGGGCTAGCGGCCTCCTACGAGCAGTACTTC
- - TRBJ1-1 TRBV6-1 CASRIDSMNTEAFF TGTGCCAGCAGGATAGACAGCATGAACACTGAAGCTTTCTTT
- - TRBJ1-1 TRBV10-3 CAISGRANTEAFF TGTGCCATCAGTGGGAGGGCGAACACTGAAGCTTTCTTT
- TRBD2 TRBJ2-5 TRBV7-3 CASSSGGEETQYF TGTGCCAGCAGCTCCGGGGGGGAAGAGACCCAGTACTTC
- - TRBJ1-2 TRBV29-1 CSVVRGSNYGYTF TGCAGCGTTGTAAGGGGAAGTAACTATGGCTACACCTTC
once - TRBJ1-5 TRBV9 CASSRDQGAQPQHF TGTGCCAGCAGCAGAGACCAGGGTGCTCAGCCCCAGCATTTT
- - TRBJ2-5 TRBV5-1 CASSLAGIQETQYF TGCGCCAGCAGCTTGGCGGGTATCCAAGAGACCCAGTACTTC
- TRBD2 TRBJ2-7 TRBV5-1 CASTRGGTYEQYF TGCGCCAGCACCCGGGGGGGGACCTACGAGCAGTACTTC
- - TRBJ1-6 TRBV6-6 CASSWGGAGSPLHF TGTGCCAGCAGTTGGGGGGGGGCAGGTTCACCCCTCCACTTT
- TRBD2 TRBJ2-1 TRBV6-1 CASLSGRSYNEQFF TGTGCCAGCCTCAGCGGGAGGTCCTACAATGAGCAGTTCTTC
- - TRBJ1-1 TRBV11-2 CASSRVSGGTEAFF TGTGCCAGCAGCCGGGTCTCCGGAGGCACTGAAGCTTTCTTT
- TRBD1 TRBJ1-6 TRBV10-3 CAISSDRAGNSPLHF TGTGCCATCAGTTCTGACAGGGCAGGGAATTCACCCCTCCACTTT
- - TRBJ1-2 TRBV5-1 CASSRTGMRNYGYTF TGCGCCAGCAGCAGAACAGGGATGAGGAACTATGGCTACACCTTC
- TRBD1 TRBJ2-5 TRBV10-1 CASSPWTGETQYF TGCGCCAGCAGTCCCTGGACAGGAGAGACCCAGTACTTC
- TRBD1 TRBJ2-7 TRBV10-1 CASQGQGSSWYEQYF TGCGCCAGCCAGGGACAGGGATCTTCGTGGTACGAGCAGTACTTC
- TRBD1 TRBJ2-1 TRBV18 CASSPPTGLDEQFF TGTGCCAGCTCACCACCGACAGGGTTGGATGAGCAGTTCTTC
- TRBD1 TRBJ1-5 TRBV6-1 CASITGGNQPQHF TGTGCCAGCATCACAGGGGGCAATCAGCCCCAGCATTTT
- TRBD2 TRBJ2-2 TRBV4-1 CASSRGLAANTGELFF TGCGCCAGCAGTCGAGGACTAGCGGCGAACACCGGGGAGCTGTTTTTT
- TRBD1 TRBJ1-1 TRBV6-6 CASSYSDRGQGEAFF TGTGCCAGCAGTTACTCGGACAGGGGGCAAGGTGAAGCTTTCTTT
- - TRBJ2-3 TRBV15 CATSRGTEGPPLTDTQYF TGTGCCACCAGCAGGGGTACTGAGGGCCCTCCCCTCACAGATACGCAGTATTTT
- TRBD1 TRBJ2-7 TRBV30 CAWSPGTGGKQYF TGTGCCTGGAGCCCAGGGACAGGGGGAAAGCAGTACTTC
once - TRBJ1-2 TRBV19 CASSSQNGLYGYTF TGTGCCAGTAGTAGTCAAAACGGACTATATGGCTACACCTTC
- TRBD2 TRBJ2-3 TRBV30 CAFASLAGGGDTQYF TGTGCCTTTGCATCTCTAGCGGGGGGGGGAGATACGCAGTATTTT
- - TRBJ1-5 TRBV19 CASSIGRNGGLNQPQHF TGTGCCAGTAGTATAGGCAGGAACGGGGGGCTAAATCAGCCCCAGCATTTT
- - TRBJ2-1 TRBV9 CASSVVRSYNEQFF TGTGCCAGCAGCGTGGTTAGATCATACAATGAGCAGTTCTTC
- TRBD2 TRBJ2-2 TRBV6-1 CASSPSGGLTGELFF TGTGCCAGCAGCCCCAGCGGGGGTCTCACCGGGGAGCTGTTTTTT
- - TRBJ2-7 TRBV4-2 CASSQDSGGVLYEQYF TGTGCCAGCAGCCAAGATTCGGGGGGCGTTTTGTACGAGCAGTACTTC
- - TRBJ1-1 TRBV4-1 CASSQRAQGNTEAFF TGCGCCAGCAGCCAACGCGCACAGGGGAACACTGAAGCTTTCTTT
- TRBD1 TRBJ1-1 TRBV4-1 CASSQWDREFEAFF TGCGCCAGCAGCCAATGGGACAGGGAATTTGAAGCTTTCTTT
- TRBD1 TRBJ1-2 TRBV28 CASRTGLYLYGYTF TGTGCCAGCCGGACAGGGTTGTACCTATATGGCTACACCTTC
- - TRBJ1-2 TRBV25-1 CASTRGNYGYTF TGTGCCAGCACTCGGGGGAACTATGGCTACACCTTC
once - TRBJ1-1 TRBV4-2 CASSQDSGTEAFF TGTGCCAGCAGCCAAGATTCCGGCACTGAAGCTTTCTTT
few TRBD1 TRBJ1-2 TRBV2 CASSRDSYGYTF TGTGCCAGCAGTAGGGACAGCTATGGCTACACCTTC
- TRBD1 TRBJ2-7 TRBV6-1 CASSSTGTGGHEQYF TGTGCCAGCAGTTCCACCGGGACAGGGGGCCACGAGCAGTACTTC
- - TRBJ1-1 TRBV6-5 CASRVAGEMNTEAFF TGTGCCAGCAGGGTGGCAGGGGAGATGAACACTGAAGCTTTCTTT
- - TRBJ1-4 TRBV2 CASSQYEKLFF TGTGCCAGCAGCCAATATGAAAAACTGTTTTTT
- - TRBJ2-5 TRBV6-1 CASSESSETQYF TGTGCCAGCAGTGAATCGAGTGAGACCCAGTACTTC
- TRBD1 TRBJ1-1 TRBV5-1 CASSARGLNTEAFF TGCGCCAGCTCGGCCAGGGGGCTGAACACTGAAGCTTTCTTT
- - TRBJ2-7 TRBV6-6 CASSYILTGSSYEQYF TGTGCCAGCAGTTACATTCTGACTGGTAGCTCCTACGAGCAGTACTTC
- - TRBJ1-1 TRBV7-2 CASSLAGHLTEAFF TGTGCCAGCAGCTTAGCTGGACACCTCACTGAAGCTTTCTTT
- - TRBJ2-4 TRBV6-6 CASIAGGGNIQYF TGTGCCAGCATTGCGGGTGGGGGGAACATTCAGTACTTC
- TRBD1 TRBJ1-2 TRBV6-5 CASSPGTGGLYGYTF TGTGCCAGCAGCCCGGGGACAGGGGGACTCTATGGCTACACCTTC